This T cell receptor (beta chain) is from a study of blood T cells in healthy people across ages. A second PCR of 7 to 11 cycles used a sample-barcoded 5' primer and a J-beta primer mix. MiXCR was run by TCRdb on the 5' RACE reads, yielding one entry per CDR3 protein. In the table there are approximately 780,000 distinct CDR3 sequences, more than 25% of which are singletons. The CDR3 consists of 14 residues. J gave up 9 bases and V 5 bases, and 5 bases lay outside the gene matches. Germline values: CDR1 SGHTA, CDR2 FQGTGA. In addition, the sample was reused for a study of T cells of mothers and their children.

The sequenced sample was blood. This TCR derives from a boy younger than 18 in good health. This chain links TRBV7-3 with TRBJ2-5, with TRBD2 matching over 14 bases. In nucleotides, the CDR3 is TGTGCCAGCAGCCCAGGACTAGCGGGGGGCCCCCAGTACTTC. It codes for CASSPGLAGGPQYF.